This entry lists 29 T cell receptor beta chains sequenced from one sample in a study of human T cells and chemical hapten exposure. TCRdb independently ran MiXCR on the RACE reads; one entry per CDR3 protein. The sample holds roughly 380,000 distinct CDR3 sequences; 4.5% to 6% are singletons and the top ten take 2.5% to 3%. Time point reported: pre-sensitization, week 0. Treatment reported: therapeutic diphenylcyclopropenone sensitization with weekly scalp DPC. This specimen consisted of whole blood, obtained in connection with sensitization to the hapten diphenylcyclopropenone (DPC). These receptors originate from a woman in her fifties or sixties with alopecia areata. Some clones in this sample may be carry-over from other donors' samples.

This clonotype appeared many times. This chain uses TRBV7-9 with TRBJ2-7; D is uncertain. Germline CDR1 SEHNR, CDR2 FQNEAQ (reference sequence). The CDR3 runs to 11 residues. Trimming stripped 7 bases from V and 5 bases from J, with 9 bases between. CDR3 protein: CASTRLDEQYF. CDR3 DNA sequence: TGTGCCAGCACCAGACTTGACGAGCAGTACTTC.

Ten or more counts support this clonotype. The CDR3 DNA is TGCAGCGTTGCGTGGGCGGGGGATACGCAGTATTTT. Amino acids: CSVAWAGDTQYF. The V call is TRBV29-1, the J call TRBJ2-3; D possibly corresponds to TRBD2 (6 bases). The V end lost 4 bases, the J end lost 6 bases, and 11 bases lay between the germline ends. Per the germline V gene, CDR1 is SQVTM and CDR2 is ANQGSEA. This CDR3 comprises 12 residues.

This clonotype was found many times. The chain joins TRBV9 to TRBJ2-3; 13 bases agree with TRBD2. V lost 4 bases and J lost 7; bases outside the gene matches: 9. Germline V gives CDR1 SGDLS, CDR2 YYNGEE. This CDR3 comprises 16 residues. The CDR3 here is CASSPTGTSGINTQYF. The CDR3 bases are TGTGCCAGCAGCCCTACCGGGACTAGCGGGATAAATACGCAGTATTTT. The complete variable domain, with remaining parts taken from reference TRBV9 and TRBJ2-3, reads DSGVTQTPKHLITATGQRVTLRCSPRSGDLSVYWYQQSLDQGLQFLIQYYNGEERAKGNILERFSAQQFPDLHSELNLSSLELGDSALYFCASSPTGTSGINTQYFGPGTRLTVL.

This clonotype was seen a few times. This sequence joins TRBV28 and TRBJ1-4, with a tentative D call TRBD1 (6 bases). The CDR3 sequence is 15 residues long. Germline CDR1 MDHEN, CDR2 SYDVKM. Trimming removed 8 bases at V and 8 bases at J, with 21 bases between. Here the CDR3 reads CASGLDRRGGEKLFF. DNA for the CDR3: TGTGCCAGCGGCTTGGACAGAAGGGGGGGCGAAAAACTGTTTTTT.

This clonotype was detected only a few times. This chain uses TRBV7-6 with TRBJ1-1; TRBD1 matches 10 bases. Germline V gene lookup returns CDR1 SGHVS and CDR2 FNYEAQ. V lost 2 bases to trimming and J lost 0 bases; unmatched junction nucleotides: 3. CDR3 size: 16 residues. As DNA, the CDR3 is TGTGCCAGCAGCTTATCCGGGACAGGGGTGAACACTGAAGCTTTCTTT. Encoded protein: CASSLSGTGVNTEAFF.

This clonotype occurred a few times. V is TRBV3-1 and J is TRBJ1-1; D not certain. Per the germline V gene, CDR1 is LGHDT and CDR2 is YNNKEL (reference sequence). The CDR3 runs 15 residues. Trimming cost V 5 bases and J 1 base, with 14 bases left between them. Written as DNA, the CDR3 is TGTGCCAGCAGCGACTCCGACACATCGAACACTGAAGCTTTCTTT. Encoded protein: CASSDSDTSNTEAFF. Looking up the rest from reference TRBV3-1 and TRBJ1-1 gives the full variable domain: DTAVSQTPKYLVTQMGNDKSIKCEQNLGHDTMYWYKQDSKKFLKIMFSYNNKELIINETVPNRFSPKSPDKAHLNLHINSLELGDSAVYFCASSDSDTSNTEAFFGQGTRLTVV.

The V and J genes are TRBV27 and TRBJ2-7; D is unresolved. The CDR3 has 16 residues. V was pared by 0 bases and J by 3 bases, with 15 bases between. CDR1 is MNHEY, CDR2 SMNVEV, per germline (reference sequence). The CDR3 is CASSLSPAKGNYEQYF. The CDR3 DNA sequence: TGTGCCAGCAGTTTATCACCGGCCAAAGGGAACTACGAGCAGTACTTC.

The V and J genes are TRBV5-1 and TRBJ2-5, with 7 bases identical to TRBD1. The CDR3 is 15 amino acids. With V trimmed by 2 bases and J by 5 bases, 9 bases remained unmatched. From germline, CDR1 is SGHRS and CDR2 YFSETQ. CDR3 nucleotides: TGCGCCAGCAGCTTCGACAGGGTCGGTTTCGAGACCCAGTACTTC. It codes for CASSFDRVGFETQYF.

This clonotype has a count of ten or more. This sequence joins TRBV20-1 and TRBJ1-1; no firm D call. V was clipped by 2 bases and J by 0 bases, with 7 bases between them. The CDR3 has 13 amino acids. The V gene's germline CDR1 is DFQATT and CDR2 SNEGSKA (reference sequence). The CDR3 is CSARNRLNTEAFF. CDR3 in DNA: TGCAGTGCTAGAAACAGACTGAACACTGAAGCTTTCTTT.

Only a few counts were recorded for this clonotype. V usage is TRBV25-1 and J usage is TRBJ1-2; D may be TRBD1 (5 bases). The CDR3 has 12 residues. V gave up 6 bases and J gave up 8 bases, with 13 bases separating them. Germline loops: CDR1 MGHDK, CDR2 SYGVNS. The CDR3 here is CASREAGRGYTF. The CDR3 region has the DNA TGTGCCAGCAGAGAGGCAGGGAGAGGCTACACCTTC.

In this sample, this clonotype turned up a few times. This sequence joins TRBV25-1 and TRBJ2-3, with D maybe TRBD1 (6 bases). The germline V gene has CDR1 MGHDK and CDR2 SYGVNS. The CDR3 length is 15 residues. Trimming pared 3 bases from V and 1 base from J, leaving 11 bases between. CDR3 DNA sequence: TGTGCCAGCAGTGATCCGACAGGCCGCACAGATACGCAGTATTTT. This translates into CASSDPTGRTDTQYF.

The sample holds many counts of this clonotype. The chain recombines TRBV18 with TRBJ1-2, with D perhaps matching TRBD1 (5 bases). Germline V gene sequence: CDR1 KGHSH, CDR2 LQKENI. There are 15 residues in the CDR3. The ends were cut back, 8 bases at V and 2 bases at J, with 18 bases in the middle. Here the CDR3 DNA reads TGTGCCAGCCTTGGTCAGGGACCCGACAACTATGGCTACACCTTC. Amino acids: CASLGQGPDNYGYTF.

The genes are TRBV6-2 or TRBV6-3 and TRBJ2-7; tentative D call: TRBD1 (5 bases). V shed 4 bases and J shed 0 bases, with 16 bases lying between them. Per the germline V gene, CDR1 is MNHEY and CDR2 is SVGEGT. CDR3 length: 16 residues. The CDR3 sequence: CASSSPRQIASYEQYF. The CDR3 DNA follows: TGTGCCAGCAGTTCCCCGCGACAGATCGCCTCCTACGAGCAGTACTTC.

This clonotype was recorded at least ten times. V gene TRBV20-1 combines with J gene TRBJ2-7; 8 positions agree with TRBD1. CDR3 length equals 11 residues. V gave up 3 bases and J gave up 6 bases; unmatched junction bases: 1. CDR1 is DFQATT and CDR2 is SNEGSKA in the germline V gene (reference sequence). DNA of the CDR3: TGCAGTGCTAGGGGACAGGTCGAGCAGTACTTC. Its protein product is CSARGQVEQYF.

This clonotype was counted at least ten times. CDR3 nucleotide sequence: TGCAGTGCTCGTGACCGGGGCCTATCCTCCTCTGGGGCCAACGTCCTGACTTTC. Its protein product is CSARDRGLSSSGANVLTF. This chain connects TRBV20-1 to TRBJ2-6; D is perhaps TRBD1 or TRBD2 (5 bases each). In germline, CDR1 is DFQATT, CDR2 SNEGSKA (reference sequence). This CDR3 has 18 residues. The V end was cut by 5 bases, the J end by 0 bases, with 20 bases between.

The CDR3 nucleotides are TGTGCTAGTGGCCCAGCGGGACAGAGCACAGATACGCAGTATTTT. Translated, it gives CASGPAGQSTDTQYF. The chain carries TRBV12-5 and TRBJ2-3; either TRBD1 or TRBD2 may supply D (7 bases each). Trimming removed 6 bases from V and 0 bases from J, with 13 bases in between. Germline CDR1 LGHNT, CDR2 FRNRAP. CDR3 length: 15 residues.

There are many counts of this clonotype. The CDR3 sequence is CASSYSRGGDTQYF. In nucleotides, the CDR3 is TGTGCCAGCAGTTACTCGAGAGGAGGGGATACGCAGTATTTT. V is TRBV6-5 and J is TRBJ2-3; possibly TRBD2 for D (6 bases). Germline CDR1 MNHEY, CDR2 SVGAGI. The CDR3 is made up of 14 amino acids. With 0 bases removed from V and 6 bases from J, the gap between germline ends came to 10 bases.

This clonotype was counted between two and nine times. This chain joins TRBV7-6 and TRBJ1-2, with a weak D call TRBD1 (5 bases). The CDR3 is 13 amino acids. CDR1 and CDR2 (germline): SGHVS, FNYEAQ. V lost 6 bases to trimming and J lost 8 bases, with 16 bases between them. The CDR3 region has the DNA TGTGCCAGCAGTGCGGTTGTGGGGGGAGGCTACACCTTC. It yields the protein CASSAVVGGGYTF.

This clonotype was detected ten times or more. This chain joins TRBV6-2 or TRBV6-3 and TRBJ2-5, with D unresolved. CDR1 MNHEY and CDR2 SVGEGT come from the germline V gene. V lost 7 bases and J lost 2, with 11 bases in between. The CDR3 has 13 residues. CDR3 bases: TGTGCCAGCACCGGGCGCCGACAAGAGACCCAGTACTTC. Protein sequence: CASTGRRQETQYF.

This clonotype was counted a few times. The chain combines TRBV12-3 or TRBV12-4 with TRBJ2-5; 9 bases align to TRBD1. The CDR3 is 14 amino acids. V dropped 5 bases and J dropped 3; count of bases not matched to a gene: 4. CDR3 nucleotides: TGTGCCAGCAGTGAGACAGGGGGAAAAGAGACCCAGTACTTC. The encoded protein is CASSETGGKETQYF.

In this sample, this clonotype turned up many times. The chain recombines TRBV12-3 or TRBV12-4 with TRBJ2-1; 7 bases match TRBD1. V dropped 7 bases and J dropped 5; count of bases not matched to a gene: 14. CDR3 length: 16 residues. CDR3 in DNA: TGTGCCAGCATCCTGGGACAGCCCAACTTTCACAATGAGCAGTTCTTC. It yields the protein CASILGQPNFHNEQFF.

This clonotype was seen at least ten times. The rearrangement links TRBV5-1 to TRBJ2-5; D remains ambiguous. V was pared by 8 bases and J by 4 bases, with 9 bases between. The CDR3 loop spans 11 amino acids. Germline lookup yields CDR1 SGHRS and CDR2 YFSETQ. The CDR3 DNA follows: TGCGCCAGTAGAGACGGAGAGACCCAGTACTTC. Translation gives CASRDGETQYF.

The chain couples TRBV7-8 to TRBJ2-1; D gene unclear. The germline V gene encodes CDR1 SGHVS and CDR2 FQNEAQ. With 3 bases removed from V and 3 bases from J, the gap between germline ends came to 6 bases. This CDR3 is 13 amino acids long. The CDR3 DNA reads as TGTGCCAGCAGCTTTGCCGACTACAATGAGCAGTTCTTC. It yields the protein CASSFADYNEQFF.

A word on this clonotype: A read error is likely, as this CDR3 ends without the conserved phenylalanine or tryptophan. J is TRBJ1-1 and V is TRBV29-1, with 8 bases lining up with TRBD1. CDR1 and CDR2 from the germline V gene are SQVTM and ANQGSEA. The CDR3 runs 16 residues. V was clipped by 2 bases and J by 2 bases; unmatched bases: 10. CDR3 sequence (DNA): TGCAGCGTTGAAACAGGACAGGGCGGAATTAACACTGAAGCTTTCTGT. Encoded protein: CSVETGQGGINTEAFC.

The chain combines TRBV12-5 with TRBJ2-1; D call uncertain. From germline, CDR1 is LGHNT and CDR2 FRNRAP. The CDR3 covers 15 residues. The V gene lost 3 bases and the J gene lost 2 bases, with 11 bases spanning the gap. The CDR3 coding sequence is TGTGCTAGTGGTTTCTTGACGGGTGCCTACAATGAGCAGTTCTTC. Residues: CASGFLTGAYNEQFF.

The table lists this clonotype with a few counts. This chain uses TRBV7-2 with TRBJ1-4; D possibly corresponds to TRBD1 (5 bases). Germline V CDR1 and CDR2: SGHTA, FQGNSA. CDR3 length: 16 residues. Trimming stripped 2 bases from V and 2 bases from J, with 12 bases between. The CDR3 is CASSLPGSNTNEKLFF. In DNA, the CDR3 is TGTGCCAGCAGCTTACCAGGGAGCAATACTAATGAAAAACTGTTTTTT.

The table lists this clonotype with a few counts. The chain's CDR3 is CASSQEAGRFYGYTF. The DNA for the CDR3 is TGTGCCAGCAGCCAAGAAGCGGGACGGTTCTATGGCTACACCTTC. The genes are TRBV3-1 and TRBJ1-2, with a possible D match to TRBD1 (5 bases). This CDR3 comprises 15 residues. Per germline, CDR1 LGHDT and CDR2 YNNKEL (reference sequence). Trimming stripped 0 bases from V and 4 bases from J, with 12 bases between.

In this sample, this clonotype turned up many times. The rearrangement joins TRBV3-1 to TRBJ1-6; D unresolved. In germline, CDR1 is LGHDT, CDR2 YNNKEL (reference sequence). This CDR3 contains 15 residues. Trimming removed 0 bases from V and 7 bases from J, with 10 bases in between. CDR3 coding DNA: TGTGCCAGCAGCCAAGATATCCAGGTCAATTCACCCCTCCACTTT. Translation: CASSQDIQVNSPLHF.

In this sample, this clonotype turned up many times. V gene TRBV12-3 or TRBV12-4 combines with J gene TRBJ1-1; D ambiguous. The V end lost 6 bases, the J end lost 4 bases, and 6 bases lay between the germline ends. CDR3 length equals 11 residues. CDR3: CASSIVTEAFF. CDR3 coding DNA: TGTGCCAGCAGCATTGTCACTGAAGCTTTCTTT.